A selection of T cell receptor beta chains follows, all from one sample in a study of control samples from healthy donors and cancer patients. Profiling relied on immunoSEQ multiplex PCR, and the TCRdb table lists in-frame clones only, not all of them. The sample has roughly 94,000 clones; 65% to 85% are singletons. The sample comprised PBMCs. These receptors originate from a man between 65 and 85 years old with lung cancer. Both conserved end residues are part of each CDR3. The D gene is left open where the match is weak. A row's size may be missing; if present it is once, few, many or a size class.

D	V	size	J	DNA	CDR3
TRBD1	TRBV6-6	.	TRBJ2-1	TGTGCCAGCAGTTACTCCGACAGGGCTAAGCAGTTCTTC	CASSYSDRAKQFF
TRBD1	TRBV2	.	TRBJ2-1	TGTGCCAGCAGCCCCGGGACAGGGGTTGAGCAGTTCTTC	CASSPGTGVEQFF
TRBD1	TRBV15	.	TRBJ1-1	TGTGCCACCAGCAGTGGGAACAGGGGGCTCGGGATGTCTGAAGCTTTCTTT	CATSSGNRGLGMSEAFF
TRBD1	TRBV6-4	.	TRBJ1-2	TGTGCCAGCAGTGAGACAGGGATGACTGGCTACACCTTC	CASSETGMTGYTF
TRBD2	TRBV5-1	.	TRBJ2-1	TGCGCCAGCAGCTTGAGAAGCGGGGGGCCTTTATCTTACAATGAGCAGTTCTTC	CASSLRSGGPLSYNEQFF
.	TRBV5-6	.	TRBJ2-5	TGTGCCAGCAGCTCCGGGACACAAGAGACCCAGTACTTC	CASSSGTQETQYF
.	TRBV15	.	TRBJ2-7	TGTGCCACCAGCTCAGGTGGAGGGAGCTACGAGCAGTACTTC	CATSSGGGSYEQYF
.	TRBV7-2	.	TRBJ2-4	TGTGCCAGCAGCTTCGAGGGGAACATTCAGTACTTC	CASSFEGNIQYF
.	TRBV9	.	TRBJ1-3	TGTGCCAGCAGCGTCGGTGGACAGTTCGGCTCTGGAAACACCATATATTTT	CASSVGGQFGSGNTIYF
.	TRBV28	.	TRBJ2-7	TGTGCCAGCAGTCTAGGGCCAACTCTTAGCTCCTACGAGCAGTACTTC	CASSLGPTLSSYEQYF
TRBD1	TRBV19	.	TRBJ2-3	TGTGCCAGTCAACAGGGGGCCAGAGATACGCAGTATTTT	CASQQGARDTQYF
TRBD1	TRBV5-1	once	TRBJ2-7	TGCGCCAGCAGCTTAGGACAGGGGGTGTACGAGCAGTACTTC	CASSLGQGVYEQYF
TRBD1	TRBV24-1	many	TRBJ1-2	TGTGCCACCAGTGACACAGGGGACAGGGGCTATGGCTACACCTTC	CATSDTGDRGYGYTF
.	TRBV6-5	.	TRBJ1-4	TGTGCCAGTTCCTTCACAACTAATGAAAAACTGTTTTTT	CASSFTTNEKLFF
.	TRBV28	.	TRBJ1-6	TGTGCCAGCAGTTTAACAGGGACCGGTTTGGCCCTCCACTTT	CASSLTGTGLALHF
.	TRBV7-9	.	TRBJ2-3	TGTGCCAGCAGCTTAGGAGACTCAGATACGCAGTATTTT	CASSLGDSDTQYF
.	TRBV2	.	TRBJ2-5	TGTGCCAGCAGTGAAGCCGGAGGGGTCCAAGAGACCCAGTACTTC	CASSEAGGVQETQYF
.	TRBV6-5	.	TRBJ1-6	TGTGCCAGCAGTTACTCGGTTGGGAGTTTCATCCACTTT	CASSYSVGSFIHF
.	TRBV7-9	.	TRBJ2-2	TGTGCCAGCAGCCACACAGGGACCGGGGAGCTGTTTTTT	CASSHTGTGELFF